This paragraph covers one TCR beta chain sequence. The antigen remains unidentified. V was trimmed by 3 bases and J by 0 bases, leaving 14 bases between them. CDR1 is KGHDR and CDR2 is SFDVKD in the germline V gene. This CDR3 contains 18 residues. These data belong to a study of response to subunit inactivated influenza vaccine. Study-wide results and caveats: With each seasonal influenza vaccination, the authors suggested, few new T cells are recruited.

TCRdb passed the RT-PCR reads through MiXCR, listing each CDR3 protein once. The sample shows 710,000 or so distinct CDR3 sequences, around 16% of them seen only once. Source: PBMCs from blood, taken about 12 days after vaccination. This chain uses TRBV24-1 with TRBJ2-6; maybe TRBD2 (6 bases). The sequence was collected from a man in his fifties or sixties who received an inactivated influenza vaccine. The CDR3 loop reads CATSDARESFSGANVLTF. CDR3 DNA: TGTGCCACCAGTGATGCCCGGGAGTCCTTCTCTGGGGCCAACGTCCTGACTTTC.